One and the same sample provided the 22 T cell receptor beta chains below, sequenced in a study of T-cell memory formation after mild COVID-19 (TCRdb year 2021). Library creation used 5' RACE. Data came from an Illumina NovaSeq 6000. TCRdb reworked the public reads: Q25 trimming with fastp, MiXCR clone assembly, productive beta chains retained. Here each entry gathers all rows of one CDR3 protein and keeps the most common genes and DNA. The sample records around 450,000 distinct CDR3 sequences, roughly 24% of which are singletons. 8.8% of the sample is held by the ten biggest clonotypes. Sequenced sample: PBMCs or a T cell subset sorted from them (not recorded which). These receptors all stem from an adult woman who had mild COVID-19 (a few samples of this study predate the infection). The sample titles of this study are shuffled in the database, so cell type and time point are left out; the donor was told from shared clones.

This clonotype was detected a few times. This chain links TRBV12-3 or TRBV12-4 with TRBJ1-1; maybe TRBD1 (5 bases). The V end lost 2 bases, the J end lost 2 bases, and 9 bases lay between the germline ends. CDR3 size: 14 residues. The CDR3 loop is CASSLRQINTEAFF. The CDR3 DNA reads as TGTGCCAGCAGTTTAAGACAGATCAACACTGAAGCTTTCTTT.

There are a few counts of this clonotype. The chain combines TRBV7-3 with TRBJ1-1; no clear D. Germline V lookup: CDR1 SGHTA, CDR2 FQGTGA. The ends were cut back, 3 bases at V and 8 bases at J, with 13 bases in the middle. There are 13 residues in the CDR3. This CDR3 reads CASSFTGSREAFF. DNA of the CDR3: TGTGCCAGCAGCTTTACCGGGTCGCGGGAAGCTTTCTTT.

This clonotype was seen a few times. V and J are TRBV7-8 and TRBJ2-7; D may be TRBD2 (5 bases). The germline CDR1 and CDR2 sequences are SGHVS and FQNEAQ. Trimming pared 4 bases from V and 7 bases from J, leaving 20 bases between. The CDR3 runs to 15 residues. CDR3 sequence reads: CASSSGPHGVGEQYF. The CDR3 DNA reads TGTGCCAGCAGCTCCGGACCCCACGGGGTTGGGGAGCAGTACTTC.

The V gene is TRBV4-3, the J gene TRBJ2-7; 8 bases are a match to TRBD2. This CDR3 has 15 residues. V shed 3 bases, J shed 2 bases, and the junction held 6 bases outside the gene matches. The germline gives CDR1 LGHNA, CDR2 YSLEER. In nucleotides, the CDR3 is TGCGCCAGCAGCCAGGGACTAGTCGTACCCTACGAGCAGTACTTC. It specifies CASSQGLVVPYEQYF.

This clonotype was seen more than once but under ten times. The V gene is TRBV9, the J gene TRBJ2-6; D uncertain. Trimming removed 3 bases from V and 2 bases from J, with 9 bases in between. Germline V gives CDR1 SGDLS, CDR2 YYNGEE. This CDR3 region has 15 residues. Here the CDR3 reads CASSDRVAGANVLTF. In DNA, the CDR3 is TGTGCCAGCAGCGACCGGGTGGCTGGGGCCAACGTCCTGACTTTC.

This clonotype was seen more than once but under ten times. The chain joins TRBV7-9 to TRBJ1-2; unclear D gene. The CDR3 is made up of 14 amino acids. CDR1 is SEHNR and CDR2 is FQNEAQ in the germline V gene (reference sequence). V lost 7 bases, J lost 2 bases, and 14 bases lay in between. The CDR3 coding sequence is TGTGCCAGCATTGCGGGGAACTCAAACTATGGCTACACCTTC. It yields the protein CASIAGNSNYGYTF.

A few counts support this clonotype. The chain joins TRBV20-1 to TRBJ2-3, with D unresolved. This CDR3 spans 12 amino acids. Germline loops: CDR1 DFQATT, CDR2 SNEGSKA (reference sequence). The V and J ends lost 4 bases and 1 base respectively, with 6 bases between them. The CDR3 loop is CSATGRTDTQYF. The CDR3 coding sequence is TGCAGTGCTACCGGCCGCACAGATACGCAGTATTTT.

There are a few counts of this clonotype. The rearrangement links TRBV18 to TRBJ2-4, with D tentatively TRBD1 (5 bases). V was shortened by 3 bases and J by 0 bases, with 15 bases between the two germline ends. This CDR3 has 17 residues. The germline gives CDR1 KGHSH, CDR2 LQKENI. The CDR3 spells CASSPRDRIIAKNIQYF. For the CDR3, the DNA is TGTGCCAGCTCACCGCGAGACAGAATTATAGCCAAAAACATTCAGTACTTC.

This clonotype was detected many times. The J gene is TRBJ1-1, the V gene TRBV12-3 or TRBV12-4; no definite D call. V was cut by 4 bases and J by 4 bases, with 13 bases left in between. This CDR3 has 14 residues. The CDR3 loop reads CASSYIHRGTEAFF. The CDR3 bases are TGTGCCAGCAGTTATATCCACCGAGGCACTGAAGCTTTCTTT.

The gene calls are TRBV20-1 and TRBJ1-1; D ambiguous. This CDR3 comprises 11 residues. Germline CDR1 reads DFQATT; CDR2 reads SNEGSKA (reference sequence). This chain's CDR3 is CKIKGNTEAFF. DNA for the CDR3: TGCAAAATCAAGGGGAACACTGAAGCTTTCTTT.

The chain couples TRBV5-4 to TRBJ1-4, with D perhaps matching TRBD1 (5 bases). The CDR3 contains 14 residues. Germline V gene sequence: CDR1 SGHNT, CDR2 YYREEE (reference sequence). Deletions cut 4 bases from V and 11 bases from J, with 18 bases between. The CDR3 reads CASSPMGPRGKLFF. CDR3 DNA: TGTGCCAGCAGCCCGATGGGGCCCCGCGGGAAACTGTTTTTT.

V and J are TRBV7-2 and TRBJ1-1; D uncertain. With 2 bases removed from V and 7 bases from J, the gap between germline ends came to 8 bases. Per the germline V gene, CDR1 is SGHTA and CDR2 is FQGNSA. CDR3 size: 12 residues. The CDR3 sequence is CASSLSGIEAFF. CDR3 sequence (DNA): TGTGCCAGCAGCTTAAGTGGAATTGAAGCTTTCTTT.

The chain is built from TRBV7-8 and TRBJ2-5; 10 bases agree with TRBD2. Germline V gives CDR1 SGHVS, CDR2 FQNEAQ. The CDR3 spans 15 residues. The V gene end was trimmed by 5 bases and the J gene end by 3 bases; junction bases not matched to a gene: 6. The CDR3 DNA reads TGTGCCAGCAGCCGCGCGGGGACTAGCGAAGAGACCCAGTACTTC. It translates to CASSRAGTSEETQYF.

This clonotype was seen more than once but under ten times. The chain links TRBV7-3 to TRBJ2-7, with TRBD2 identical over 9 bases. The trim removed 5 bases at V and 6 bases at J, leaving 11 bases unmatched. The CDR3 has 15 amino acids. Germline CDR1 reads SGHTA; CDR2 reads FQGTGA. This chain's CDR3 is CASSEGGGRASEQYF. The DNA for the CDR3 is TGTGCCAGCAGCGAAGGGGGCGGGAGGGCCTCCGAGCAGTACTTC.

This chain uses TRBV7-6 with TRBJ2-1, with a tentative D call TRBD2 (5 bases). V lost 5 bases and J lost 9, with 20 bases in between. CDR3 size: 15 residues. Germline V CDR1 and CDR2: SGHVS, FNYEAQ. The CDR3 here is CASSPVTSRLGEQFF. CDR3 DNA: TGTGCCAGCAGCCCAGTTACTAGTCGCTTAGGTGAGCAGTTCTTC.

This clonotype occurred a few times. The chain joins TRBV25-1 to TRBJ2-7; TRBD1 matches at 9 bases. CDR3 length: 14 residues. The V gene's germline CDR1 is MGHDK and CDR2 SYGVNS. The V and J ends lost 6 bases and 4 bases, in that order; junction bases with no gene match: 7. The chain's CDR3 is CASRTGTGIYEQYF. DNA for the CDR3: TGTGCCAGCAGGACCGGGACAGGGATATACGAGCAGTACTTC.

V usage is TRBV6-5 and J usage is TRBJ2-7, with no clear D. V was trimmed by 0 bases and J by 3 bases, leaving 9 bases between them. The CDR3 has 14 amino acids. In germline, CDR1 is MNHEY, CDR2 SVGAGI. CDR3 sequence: CASSYSPRSYEQYF. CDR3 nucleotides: TGTGCCAGCAGTTACTCCCCCCGCAGCTACGAGCAGTACTTC.

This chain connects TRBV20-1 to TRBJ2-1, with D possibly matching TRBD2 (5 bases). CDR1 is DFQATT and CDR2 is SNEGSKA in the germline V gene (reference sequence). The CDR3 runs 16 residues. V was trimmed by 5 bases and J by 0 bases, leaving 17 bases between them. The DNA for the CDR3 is TGCAGTGCTCCTTCGGCTGTAGGGAGCTCCTACAATGAGCAGTTCTTC. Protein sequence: CSAPSAVGSSYNEQFF.

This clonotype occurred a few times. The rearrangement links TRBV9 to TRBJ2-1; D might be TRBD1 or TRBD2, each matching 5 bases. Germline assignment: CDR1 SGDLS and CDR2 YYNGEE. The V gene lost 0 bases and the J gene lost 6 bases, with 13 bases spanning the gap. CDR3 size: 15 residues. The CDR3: CASSVGGRGSNEQFF. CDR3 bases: TGTGCCAGCAGCGTAGGGGGACGGGGATCCAATGAGCAGTTCTTC.

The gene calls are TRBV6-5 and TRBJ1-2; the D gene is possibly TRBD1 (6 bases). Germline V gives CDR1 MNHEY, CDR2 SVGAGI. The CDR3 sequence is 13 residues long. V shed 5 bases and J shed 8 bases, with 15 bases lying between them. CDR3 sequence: CASSLTTGLGYTF. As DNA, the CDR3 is TGTGCCAGCAGTCTCACGACAGGTTTAGGCTACACCTTC.

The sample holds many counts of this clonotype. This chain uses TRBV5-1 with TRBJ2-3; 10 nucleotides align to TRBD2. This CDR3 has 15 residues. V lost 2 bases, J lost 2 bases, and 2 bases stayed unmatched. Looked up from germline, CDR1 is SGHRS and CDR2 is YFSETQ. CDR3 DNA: TGCGCCAGCAGCTTAACTAGCGGGGCCACAGATACGCAGTATTTT. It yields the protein CASSLTSGATDTQYF. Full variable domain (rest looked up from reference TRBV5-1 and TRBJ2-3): KAGVTQTPRYLIKTRGQQVTLSCSPISGHRSVSWYQQTPGQGLQFLFEYFSETQRNKGNFPGRFSGRQFSNSRSEMNVSTLELGDSALYLCASSLTSGATDTQYFGPGTRLTVL.

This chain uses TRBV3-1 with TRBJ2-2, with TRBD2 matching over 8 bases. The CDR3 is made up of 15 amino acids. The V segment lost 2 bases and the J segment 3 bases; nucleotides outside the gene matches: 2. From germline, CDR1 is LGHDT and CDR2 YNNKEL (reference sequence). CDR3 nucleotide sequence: TGTGCCAGCAGCCAAACTAGCGGTTACACCGGGGAGCTGTTTTTT. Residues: CASSQTSGYTGELFF.